This TCR beta chain was documented in a study of cytomegalovirus exposure and HLA in healthy donors. V lost 5 bases to trimming and J lost 6 bases; unmatched junction nucleotides: 3. Germline CDR1 reads MDHEN; CDR2 reads SYDVKM. The CDR3 is 14 residues long. Method: immunoSEQ multiplex PCR; TCRdb's copy keeps in-frame clones and lacks some. This sample has tens of thousands of clones, with 85% to 95% found just once. The TCR comes from a man aged 18 to 29 in good health and CMV-seronegative. Sequencing input: PBMCs. The chain links TRBV28 to TRBJ2-1, with 11 bases that match TRBD2. This CDR3 is CASSQLAGVNEQFF. CDR3 nucleotides: TGTGCCAGCAGTCAACTAGCGGGAGTCAATGAGCAGTTCTTC.